This T cell receptor (beta chain) was recorded in a study of graft-versus-host responses after intestinal transplantation. Study context: Recipients had multivisceral, liver-intestinal, or isolated intestinal transplants. Recipients across the board were started on anti-thymocyte globulin induction, then kept on tacrolimus and steroids for approximately three years.

Points from the study as a whole: Allografts carried high graft-versus-host to host-versus-graft clonal ratios in patients having graft-donor T cell macrochimerism. GvH clones appeared in recipient marrow, some first in ileum or blood.

Generated by immunoSEQ multiplex PCR, the TCRdb table keeps only in-frame clones and is missing some. The sample yields more than 95,000 clones, under 95% seen once. For this clone: The antigen is unknown.

Per germline, CDR1 LGHNA and CDR2 YNFKEQ. The CDR3 has 16 residues. J gave up 8 bases and V 5 bases, and 12 bases lay outside the gene matches. The sequencing here drew on unstimulated CD8+ T cells sorted from spleen or lymph node cells, taken before intestinal transplant. The chain joins TRBV4-2 to TRBJ1-4, with 9 nucleotides matching TRBD1. This TCR was recovered from a human donor who received an intestinal transplant. CDR3 coding DNA: TGTGCCAGCAGCTTTGAGGACAGGGGCCTAGAAGAAAAACTGTTTTTT. The encoded protein is CASSFEDRGLEEKLFF.